This T cell receptor (beta chain) is from a study of blood T cell repertoires in COVID-19. About the research overall: COVID-19 samples from acute and convalescent phases originated in the United States, Italy and Spain. From T cells, B-cell-depleted T cells, or PBMCs came the material, which was cDNA or gDNA.

The CDR3 has 16 residues. V gave up 0 bases and J gave up 4 bases; unmatched junction bases: 8. Germline V gives CDR1 SGHRS, CDR2 YFSETQ. As processed by the authors: Using reference gene primer amplification, nucleated cell counts were estimated. Some clones are missing from TCRdb's copy, which holds only in-frame ones; the method was immunoSEQ multiplex PCR. V and J calls and clone size are those listed in that table; D and trimming were worked out from the DNA. The table has about 75,000 clones, around 89% seen once; the top ten hold about 21%. The clonotype was recovered from a human donor in a cohort sampled during active COVID-19. The chain links TRBV5-1 to TRBJ1-1; 8 nucleotides align to TRBD1. Input material: peripheral blood. The CDR3, as DNA: TGCGCCAGCAGCTTGGGATTTGGACAGGGATTCACTGAAGCTTTCTTT. It translates to CASSLGFGQGFTEAFF. The full variable domain, in which reference TRBV5-1 and TRBJ1-1 provide the parts outside the CDR3, is KAGVTQTPRYLIKTRGQQVTLSCSPISGHRSVSWYQQTPGQGLQFLFEYFSETQRNKGNFPGRFSGRQFSNSRSEMNVSTLELGDSALYLCASSLGFGQGFTEAFFGQGTRLTVV.